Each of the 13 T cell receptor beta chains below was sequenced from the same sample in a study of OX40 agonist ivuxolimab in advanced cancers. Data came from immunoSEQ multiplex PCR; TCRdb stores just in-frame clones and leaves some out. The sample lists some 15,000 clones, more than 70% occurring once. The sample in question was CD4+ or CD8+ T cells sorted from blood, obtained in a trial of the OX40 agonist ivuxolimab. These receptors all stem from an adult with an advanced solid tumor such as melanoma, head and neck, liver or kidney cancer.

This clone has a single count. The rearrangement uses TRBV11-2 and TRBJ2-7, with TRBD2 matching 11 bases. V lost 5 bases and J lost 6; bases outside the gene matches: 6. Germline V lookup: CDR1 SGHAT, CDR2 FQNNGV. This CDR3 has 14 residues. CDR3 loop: CASSTLAGGGEQYF. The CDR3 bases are TGTGCCAGCAGCACGCTAGCGGGAGGTGGCGAGCAGTACTTC.

The CDR3 here is CASSLPTGTGGYEQYF. Here the CDR3 DNA reads TGTGCCAGCAGTCTACCAACGGGGACAGGGGGCTACGAGCAGTACTTC. The chain employs TRBV28 and TRBJ2-5, with TRBD1 identical over 11 bases. Matching the DNA end better, TRBJ2-7 makes the J call doubtful. Germline values: CDR1 MDHEN, CDR2 SYDVKM. The CDR3 loop spans 16 amino acids.

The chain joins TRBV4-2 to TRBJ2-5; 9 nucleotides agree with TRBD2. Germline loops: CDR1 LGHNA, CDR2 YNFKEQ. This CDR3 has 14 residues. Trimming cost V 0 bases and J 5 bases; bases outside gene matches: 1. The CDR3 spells CASSQDTSGETQYF. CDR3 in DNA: TGTGCCAGCAGCCAAGATACTAGCGGGGAGACCCAGTACTTC.

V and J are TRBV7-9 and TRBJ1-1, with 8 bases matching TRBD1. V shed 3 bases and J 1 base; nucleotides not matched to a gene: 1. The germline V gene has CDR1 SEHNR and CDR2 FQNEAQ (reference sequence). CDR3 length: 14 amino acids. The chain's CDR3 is CASSFGQGNTEAFF. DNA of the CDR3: TGTGCCAGCAGCTTTGGACAGGGGAACACTGAAGCTTTCTTT.

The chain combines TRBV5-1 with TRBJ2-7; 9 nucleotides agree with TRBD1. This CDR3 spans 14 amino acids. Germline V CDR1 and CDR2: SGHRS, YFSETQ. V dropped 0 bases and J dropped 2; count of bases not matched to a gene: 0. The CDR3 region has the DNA TGCGCCAGCAGCTTGGGGACAGGGGCCTACGAGCAGTACTTC. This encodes CASSLGTGAYEQYF.

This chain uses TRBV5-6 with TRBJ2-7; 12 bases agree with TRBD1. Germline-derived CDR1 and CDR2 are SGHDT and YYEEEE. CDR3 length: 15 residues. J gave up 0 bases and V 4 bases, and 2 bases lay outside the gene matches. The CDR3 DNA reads TGTGCCAGCAGCGGGACAGGGGGCGCCTCCTACGAGCAGTACTTC. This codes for CASSGTGGASYEQYF. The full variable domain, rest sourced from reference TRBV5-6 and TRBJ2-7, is DAGVTQSPTHLIKTRGQQVTLRCSPKSGHDTVSWYQQALGQGPQFIFQYYEEEERQRGNFPDRFSGHQFPNYSSELNVNALLLGDSALYLCASSGTGGASYEQYFGPGTRLTVT.

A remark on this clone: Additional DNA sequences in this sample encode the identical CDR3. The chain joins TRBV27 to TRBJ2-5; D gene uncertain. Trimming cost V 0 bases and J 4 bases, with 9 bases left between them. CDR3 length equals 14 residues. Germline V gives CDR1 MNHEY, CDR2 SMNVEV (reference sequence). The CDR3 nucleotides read TGTGCCAGCAGTTTATCATCGCGCGGAGAGACCCAGTACTTC. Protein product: CASSLSSRGETQYF.

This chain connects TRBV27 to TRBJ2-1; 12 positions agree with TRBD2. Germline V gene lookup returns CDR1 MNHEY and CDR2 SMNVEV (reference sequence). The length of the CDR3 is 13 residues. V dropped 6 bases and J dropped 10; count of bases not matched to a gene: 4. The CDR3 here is CASSLGLAGEQFF. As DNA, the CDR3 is TGTGCCAGCAGCCTAGGACTAGCGGGAGAGCAGTTCTTC.

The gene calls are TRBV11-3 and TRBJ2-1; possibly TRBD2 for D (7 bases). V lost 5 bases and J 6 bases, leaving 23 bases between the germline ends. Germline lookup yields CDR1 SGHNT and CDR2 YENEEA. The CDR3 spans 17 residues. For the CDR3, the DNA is TGTGCCAGCAGCCCTTTAGGGGGAAGCGGGACGGGCAATGAGCAGTTCTTC. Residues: CASSPLGGSGTGNEQFF. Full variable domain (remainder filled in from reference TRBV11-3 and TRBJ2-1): EAGVVQSPRYKIIEKKQPVAFWCNPISGHNTLYWYLQNLGQGPELLIRYENEEAVDDSQLPKDRFSAERLKGVDSTLKIQPAELGDSAVYLCASSPLGGSGTGNEQFFGPGTRLTVL.

The CDR3 DNA sequence: TGTGCCAGCAGTTCGACAGGGGCCTATGGCTACACCTTC. It yields the protein CASSSTGAYGYTF. This chain joins TRBV28 and TRBJ1-2, with TRBD1 matching over 8 bases. V was pared by 4 bases and J by 4 bases, with 2 bases of the junction left unmatched. CDR3 length equals 13 residues. CDR1 and CDR2 (germline): MDHEN, SYDVKM.

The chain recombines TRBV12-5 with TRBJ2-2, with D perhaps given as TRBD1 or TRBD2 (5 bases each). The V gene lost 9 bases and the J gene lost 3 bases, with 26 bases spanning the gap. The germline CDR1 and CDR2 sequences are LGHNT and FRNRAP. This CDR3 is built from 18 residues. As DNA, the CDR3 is TGTGCTAGCTCAACCTTGCCCGCGGCCGGGACCTACACCGGGGAGCTGTTTTTT. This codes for CASSTLPAAGTYTGELFF. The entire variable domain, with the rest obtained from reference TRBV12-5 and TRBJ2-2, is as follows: DARVTQTPRHKVTEMGQEVTMRCQPILGHNTVFWYRQTMMQGLELLAYFRNRAPLDDSGMPKDRFSAEMPDATLATLKIQPSEPRDSAVYFCASSTLPAAGTYTGELFFGEGSRLTVL.

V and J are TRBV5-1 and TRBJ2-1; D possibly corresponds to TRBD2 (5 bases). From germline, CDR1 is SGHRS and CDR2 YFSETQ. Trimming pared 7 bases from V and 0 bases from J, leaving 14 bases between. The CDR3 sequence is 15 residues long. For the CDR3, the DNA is TGCGCCAGCCGCGCCGGACTTAACTCCTACAATGAGCAGTTCTTC. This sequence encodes CASRAGLNSYNEQFF. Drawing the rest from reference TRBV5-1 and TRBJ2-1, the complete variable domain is KAGVTQTPRYLIKTRGQQVTLSCSPISGHRSVSWYQQTPGQGLQFLFEYFSETQRNKGNFPGRFSGRQFSNSRSEMNVSTLELGDSALYLCASRAGLNSYNEQFFGPGTRLTVL.

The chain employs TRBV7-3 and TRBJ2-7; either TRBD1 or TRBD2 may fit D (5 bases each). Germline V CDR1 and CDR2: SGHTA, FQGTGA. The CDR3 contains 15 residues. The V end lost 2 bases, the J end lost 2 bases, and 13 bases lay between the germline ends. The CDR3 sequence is CASSLSWGPAYEQYF. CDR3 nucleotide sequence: TGTGCCAGCAGCTTATCCTGGGGACCCGCCTACGAGCAGTACTTC.